Shown below are 29 T cell receptor beta chains from a single sample sequenced in a study of immune characterization of retroperitoneal liposarcoma. From the PCR reads, TCRdb called clonotypes with MiXCR, one entry per CDR3 protein. Of roughly 11,000 distinct CDR3 sequences in the sample, around 26% are singletons; the top ten hold around 9.8%. The sequencing sample was made of tumor tissue. The source is a female donor with retroperitoneal liposarcoma.

This clonotype was detected only a few times. This chain joins TRBV24-1 and TRBJ1-3; 8 positions agree with TRBD1. CDR3 size: 16 residues. CDR1 and CDR2 (germline): KGHDR, SFDVKD. The trim removed 4 bases at V and 1 base at J, leaving 5 bases unmatched. The CDR3 DNA reads TGTGCCACCAGTGACCCGCAGGGGGCTTCTGGAAACACCATATATTTT. It encodes CATSDPQGASGNTIYF.

J is TRBJ1-6 and V is TRBV6-1; D gene unclear. Between the trimmed V and J ends, which lost 9 bases and 5 bases, there was a span of 14 bases. The CDR3 sequence is 14 residues long. Germline V gives CDR1 MNHNS, CDR2 SASEGT. The DNA for the CDR3 is TGTGCCAGTAACCTGTGGGGAGATAATTCACCCCTCCACTTT. Encoded protein: CASNLWGDNSPLHF.

The V gene is TRBV7-2, the J gene TRBJ2-6; a possible D gene is TRBD2 (7 bases). The V gene's germline CDR1 is SGHTA and CDR2 FQGNSA. V lost 5 bases to trimming and J lost 2 bases, with 16 bases between them. The CDR3 spans 17 residues. The CDR3 here is CASSTSPGGAGANVLTF. The CDR3 DNA reads as TGTGCCAGCAGCACCAGCCCGGGGGGCGCTGGGGCCAACGTCCTGACTTTC.

This clonotype was counted at least ten times. The chain carries TRBV12-3 or TRBV12-4 and TRBJ1-1, with D hard to call. The length of the CDR3 is 13 residues. Trimming pared 3 bases from V and 1 base from J, leaving 6 bases between. DNA of the CDR3: TGTGCCAGCAGTTTGAAAGGGAACACTGAAGCTTTCTTT. This translates into CASSLKGNTEAFF.

The rearrangement links TRBV12-3 or TRBV12-4 to TRBJ2-5, with TRBD2 matching over 7 bases. V lost 7 bases, J lost 5 bases, and 16 bases stayed unmatched. The length of the CDR3 is 16 residues. The CDR3 DNA reads as TGTGCCAGCACCATCGGGGGGTCCGGGGTCCGGGAGACCCAGTACTTC. Protein product: CASTIGGSGVRETQYF.

This clonotype occurred many times. The chain uses TRBV6-1 and TRBJ2-2; a weak D match, TRBD2 (6 bases). Germline loops: CDR1 MNHNS, CDR2 SASEGT. CDR3 length: 15 amino acids. V was clipped by 5 bases and J by 4 bases, with 14 bases between them. CDR3 residues: CASSSPGEATGELFF. In DNA, the CDR3 is TGTGCCAGCAGTTCCCCGGGAGAGGCCACCGGGGAGCTGTTTTTT.

The chain is built from TRBV6-1 and TRBJ2-3; D is perhaps TRBD2 (6 bases). Trimming took off 0 bases at V and 4 bases at J, with 14 bases between the two ends. In germline, CDR1 is MNHNS, CDR2 SASEGT. This CDR3 is built from 16 residues. This CDR3 is CASSEAGGTGADTQYF. For the CDR3, the DNA is TGTGCCAGCAGTGAAGCAGGAGGGACTGGGGCAGATACGCAGTATTTT.

The sample holds many counts of this clonotype. The CDR3: CASSSLTSGATYEQYF. The CDR3 DNA sequence: TGTGCCAGCAGCTCGCTGACTAGCGGGGCGACCTACGAGCAGTACTTC. This chain joins TRBV7-2 and TRBJ2-1; 11 nucleotides match TRBD2. The J call is uncertain, as TRBJ2-7 better fits the DNA end. The CDR3 consists of 16 residues. Germline CDR1 SGHTA, CDR2 FQGNSA.

There are many counts of this clonotype. This chain uses TRBV12-3 or TRBV12-4 with TRBJ2-1; D unresolved. The V end lost 3 bases, the J end lost 10 bases, and 10 bases lay between the germline ends. The CDR3 is 12 residues long. CDR3 DNA sequence: TGTGCCAGCAGTTTTATCCTACAAGAGCAGTTCTTC. Amino acids: CASSFILQEQFF.

The chain uses TRBV11-3 and TRBJ2-1, with D tentatively TRBD2 (5 bases). V lost 8 bases, J lost 5 bases, and 16 bases lay in between. The CDR3 is 14 residues long. Germline values: CDR1 SGHNT, CDR2 YENEEA. The CDR3 DNA reads TGTGCCAGCTCCCTTGGCGGGTCTAACAATGAGCAGTTCTTC. Translated, it gives CASSLGGSNNEQFF. Drawing the rest from reference TRBV11-3 and TRBJ2-1, the complete variable domain is EAGVVQSPRYKIIEKKQPVAFWCNPISGHNTLYWYLQNLGQGPELLIRYENEEAVDDSQLPKDRFSAERLKGVDSTLKIQPAELGDSAVYLCASSLGGSNNEQFFGPGTRLTVL.

This clonotype was recorded a few times. V and J are TRBV6-5 and TRBJ1-6; the D is unclear. Germline V gene data show CDR1 as MNHEY and CDR2 as SVGAGI. This CDR3 has 13 amino acids. V lost 7 bases and J lost 10, with 14 bases in between. The CDR3 nucleotides are TGTGCCAGCAAGTTGATCCTAAAATCACCCCTCCACTTT. Its protein is CASKLILKSPLHF.

This clonotype is classed as medium-sized. The gene calls are TRBV12-3 or TRBV12-4 and TRBJ2-7; TRBD2 is a possible D gene (6 bases). With 3 bases removed from V and 0 bases from J, the gap between germline ends came to 9 bases. The CDR3 extends over 14 amino acids. CDR3 bases: TGTGCCAGCAGTTTCGGGACTGGCTCCTACGAGCAGTACTTC. Protein product: CASSFGTGSYEQYF.

The chain uses TRBV6-1 and TRBJ2-3, with TRBD2 as a possible D gene (5 bases). Germline lookup yields CDR1 MNHNS and CDR2 SASEGT. The CDR3 contains 14 residues. V was clipped by 1 base and J by 4 bases, with 9 bases between them. The CDR3: CASSEGPEADTQYF. CDR3 coding DNA: TGTGCCAGCAGTGAAGGCCCGGAGGCAGATACGCAGTATTTT.

In its sample, this clonotype was seen many times. The V and J genes are TRBV6-1 and TRBJ2-7; D tentatively reads TRBD1 or TRBD2 (5 bases each). There are 14 residues in the CDR3. Germline lookup yields CDR1 MNHNS and CDR2 SASEGT. V was shortened by 1 base and J by 1 base, with 8 bases between the two germline ends. The CDR3 is CASSEVGTSYEQYF. The CDR3 nucleotides read TGTGCCAGCAGTGAAGTGGGGACGTCCTACGAGCAGTACTTC.

This rearrangement joins TRBV5-6 to TRBJ2-3; tentatively, D is TRBD2 (6 bases). Germline CDR1 reads SGHDT; CDR2 reads YYEEEE. Between the trimmed V and J ends, which lost 3 bases and 0 bases, there was a span of 14 bases. The CDR3 extends over 16 amino acids. In DNA, the CDR3 is TGTGCCAGCAGCTATTGGGGAGGATTTAGCACAGATACGCAGTATTTT. It yields the protein CASSYWGGFSTDTQYF.

By sample share, this clonotype is medium-sized (0.01 to 0.1%). The chain carries TRBV6-1 and TRBJ2-1, with D possibly being TRBD1 or TRBD2 (6 bases each). Trimming removed 1 base from V and 10 bases from J, with 17 bases in between. CDR3 size: 15 residues. Germline assignment: CDR1 MNHNS and CDR2 SASEGT. The CDR3 sequence is CASSEGGDTTYEQFF. For the CDR3, the DNA is TGTGCCAGCAGTGAAGGGGGGGACACCACCTACGAGCAGTTCTTC.

This clonotype was detected ten times or more. The CDR3, as DNA: TGTGCCAGCAGTTTAGGTGGACAGGGGACCGAGACCCAGTTCTTC. Residues: CASSLGGQGTETQFF. The rearrangement uses TRBV12-3 or TRBV12-4 and TRBJ2-1; 9 bases align to TRBD1. The V gene end was trimmed by 1 base and the J gene end by 13 bases; junction bases not matched to a gene: 11. This CDR3 spans 15 amino acids.

This clonotype is deemed medium-sized. The chain is built from TRBV12-3 or TRBV12-4 and TRBJ2-3, with TRBD2 identical over 9 bases. This CDR3 region has 17 residues. V lost 0 bases and J lost 5; bases outside the gene matches: 9. CDR3 amino acids: CASSLAYGGRAGDTQYF. In DNA form, the CDR3 reads TGTGCCAGCAGTTTAGCCTACGGCGGGAGGGCCGGAGATACGCAGTATTTT.

This clonotype appeared many times. The gene calls are TRBV7-8 and TRBJ1-1, with TRBD1 identical over 8 bases. The length of the CDR3 is 16 residues. Germline loops: CDR1 SGHVS, CDR2 FQNEAQ. Trimming took 3 bases from V and 0 from J; bases not matched to a gene: 6. The CDR3 protein is CASSFRTGLMNTEAFF. In nucleotides, the CDR3 is TGTGCCAGCAGCTTCAGGACAGGGCTTATGAACACTGAAGCTTTCTTT.

The chain uses TRBV25-1 and TRBJ2-1; the D is unclear. The CDR3 is made up of 13 amino acids. Germline values: CDR1 MGHDK, CDR2 SYGVNS. The V gene lost 1 base and the J gene lost 8 bases, with 9 bases spanning the gap. CDR3 coding DNA: TGTGCCAGCAGTGAATCGAAAGGCTATGAGCAGTTCTTC. This codes for CASSESKGYEQFF.

This clonotype is categorized as medium-sized. The rearrangement joins TRBV12-3 or TRBV12-4 to TRBJ2-7; the match to TRBD1 covers 10 bases. V dropped 6 bases and J dropped 2; count of bases not matched to a gene: 25. The CDR3 is made up of 21 amino acids. CDR3 sequence: CASSVRPRDRGSLSSAYEQYF. The CDR3 bases are TGTGCCAGCAGCGTCCGCCCCCGGGACAGGGGCTCCCTGTCCAGCGCCTACGAGCAGTACTTC.

Here the CDR3 reads CASSYVGGAETQYF. Written as DNA, the CDR3 is TGTGCCAGCAGTTACGTGGGGGGCGCCGAGACCCAGTACTTC. The chain couples TRBV6-2 or TRBV6-3 to TRBJ2-5, with D possibly being TRBD1 or TRBD2 (6 bases each). Per the germline V gene, CDR1 is MNHEY and CDR2 is SVGEGT. The CDR3 is made up of 14 amino acids. V lost 2 bases and J lost 5, with 12 bases in between.

The chain joins TRBV4-1 to TRBJ1-1, with D possibly TRBD1 on 6 matching bases. Trimming shortened V by 1 base and J by 2 bases, and 17 bases separated the two germline ends. The CDR3 runs 17 residues. Germline V gene sequence: CDR1 MGHRA, CDR2 YSYEKL. In DNA, the CDR3 is TGCGCCAGCAGCCAAGGTTTCGTAGGACAGACTAACACTGAAGCTTTCTTT. It specifies CASSQGFVGQTNTEAFF.

The V gene is TRBV6-1, the J gene TRBJ1-4; D gene uncertain. CDR3 length: 15 amino acids. Germline CDR1 and CDR2: MNHNS and SASEGT. V lost 6 bases to trimming and J lost 0 bases, with 11 bases between them. DNA of the CDR3: TGTGCCAGCAGCCTCGGTCCGGCAACTAATGAAAAACTGTTTTTT. Protein: CASSLGPATNEKLFF.

The chain has TRBV27 and TRBJ2-4; possibly TRBD2 for D (5 bases). The CDR3 consists of 18 residues. Between the trimmed V and J ends, which lost 1 base and 5 bases, there was a span of 21 bases. Germline CDR1 reads MNHEY; CDR2 reads SMNVEV (reference sequence). CDR3 DNA sequence: TGTGCCAGCAGTTTATATGCCCCCTTCACGGGGAACCAAAACATTCAGTACTTC. Its protein is CASSLYAPFTGNQNIQYF.

This clonotype is labeled medium-sized. The chain joins TRBV7-2 to TRBJ2-1; 12 nucleotides agree with TRBD1. Germline CDR1 reads SGHTA; CDR2 reads FQGNSA. The CDR3 extends over 14 amino acids. V dropped 4 bases and J dropped 10; count of bases not matched to a gene: 5. In nucleotides, the CDR3 is TGTGCCAGCAGCTGGGACAGGGGGCAATACGAGCAGTTCTTC. Translating gives CASSWDRGQYEQFF.

This clonotype was detected only a few times. The genes are TRBV5-1 and TRBJ1-2; D not certain. Trimming pared 1 base from V and 0 bases from J, leaving 4 bases between. This CDR3 spans 13 amino acids. Looked up from germline, CDR1 is SGHRS and CDR2 is YFSETQ. The CDR3 bases are TGCGCCAGCAGCTTGACAGCTAACTATGGCTACACCTTC. Protein: CASSLTANYGYTF. The full variable domain, in which reference TRBV5-1 and TRBJ1-2 provide the parts outside the CDR3, is KAGVTQTPRYLIKTRGQQVTLSCSPISGHRSVSWYQQTPGQGLQFLFEYFSETQRNKGNFPGRFSGRQFSNSRSEMNVSTLELGDSALYLCASSLTANYGYTFGSGTRLTVV.

By frequency in the sample, this clonotype is medium-sized. V is TRBV7-2 and J is TRBJ2-5; D perhaps matches TRBD1 (5 bases). The CDR3 runs to 13 residues. Trimming left V 3 bases short and J 2 bases short, with 7 bases between. Germline CDR1 reads SGHTA; CDR2 reads FQGNSA. CDR3 nucleotide sequence: TGTGCCAGCAGCTTCGACAGTCAAGAGACCCAGTACTTC. Protein sequence: CASSFDSQETQYF.

This sequence joins TRBV7-6 and TRBJ2-6; tentative D call: TRBD2 (6 bases). The V and J ends lost 0 bases and 1 base respectively, with 7 bases between them. This CDR3 comprises 16 residues. CDR1 is SGHVS and CDR2 is FNYEAQ in the germline V gene. The CDR3 loop reads CASSLAGGSGANVLTF. DNA for the CDR3: TGTGCCAGCAGCTTAGCGGGAGGATCTGGGGCCAACGTCCTGACTTTC.